This T cell receptor (beta chain) was sequenced during a study of shared clonotypes between healthy human individuals. On the study more broadly: Donor composition was a couple of women and a few men, aged 18 to 49.

Germline V lookup: CDR1 SGDLS, CDR2 YYNGEE. This CDR3 contains 15 residues. V was trimmed by 4 bases and J by 2 bases, leaving 15 bases between them. Method: immunoSEQ multiplex PCR; TCRdb's copy keeps in-frame clones and lacks some. Of around 1.6 million clones in the sample, 98% are singletons; the top ten hold about 0.45%. The study, taken as a whole, reports: Larger richness was generally estimated for naive than memory subsets.

Into CD45RA+ naive and CD45RA-negative memory subsets, the CD4+ cells were split. On this clone: The target antigen is unknown.

Specimen: naive CD4+ T cells sorted from blood. Stated subset: CD45RA+ positively selected. The chain carries TRBV9 and TRBJ2-5, with D uncertain. This sequence originates from a man in his thirties or forties in good health. As DNA, the CDR3 is TGTGCCAGCAGCCCTCGACCATATAGACAAGAGACCCAGTACTTC. It yields the protein CASSPRPYRQETQYF. Supplemented by reference TRBV9 and TRBJ2-5, the full variable domain reads DSGVTQTPKHLITATGQRVTLRCSPRSGDLSVYWYQQSLDQGLQFLIQYYNGEERAKGNILERFSAQQFPDLHSELNLSSLELGDSALYFCASSPRPYRQETQYFGPGTRLLVL.